This entry lists 10 T cell receptor beta chains sequenced from one sample in a study of CD8+ T cells in alopecia areata. RNA was isolated and reverse transcribed to cDNA, the sequencing template. Produced via immunoSEQ multiplex PCR; TCRdb's table is partial and in-frame only. The table has approximately 180,000 clones, around 60% seen once. The treatment is: oral pan-JAK inhibitor, 5-10 mg twice daily. The sequenced sample was CD4+ T cells sorted from blood, obtained around week 50, from a patient treated with tofacitinib. The source is a human donor with alopecia areata.

Details on this clone: The junction and the germline gene differ at one end; a read error may be behind it. V usage is TRBV29-1 and J usage is TRBJ2-5, with 10 nucleotides matching TRBD1. This CDR3 region has 16 residues. CDR1 SQVTM and CDR2 ANQGSEA come from the germline V gene. This CDR3 is CSVCCPGTGAQEAQYF. In nucleotides, the CDR3 is TGCAGCGTCTGTTGTCCGGGGACAGGGGCCCAAGAGGCCCAGTACTTC.

This chain connects TRBV5-1 to TRBJ1-6; D gene ambiguous. V lost 4 bases and J 7 bases, leaving 12 bases between the germline ends. CDR3 length equals 14 residues. Germline V gene data show CDR1 as SGHRS and CDR2 as YFSETQ. The CDR3 reads CASSSTEKNSPLHF. CDR3 DNA sequence: TGCGCCAGCAGCAGTACAGAGAAGAATTCACCCCTCCACTTT.

The chain couples TRBV27 to TRBJ2-2; D is possibly TRBD2 (5 bases). Germline V CDR1 and CDR2: MNHEY, SMNVEV (reference sequence). The germline V and J ends were trimmed by 10 bases and 1 base, with 13 bases remaining between them. This CDR3 has 14 residues. CDR3 nucleotide sequence: TGTGCCACTATAGAGCGGTGGAACACCGGGGAGCTGTTTTTT. It codes for CATIERWNTGELFF.

The chain has TRBV2 and TRBJ2-4; D is unresolved. Germline-derived CDR1 and CDR2 are SNHLY and FYNNEI. V was clipped by 6 bases and J by 0 bases, with 18 bases between them. CDR3 length: 17 residues. CDR3 residues: CASSADAQVLAKNIQYF. As DNA, the CDR3 is TGTGCCAGCAGCGCGGACGCCCAAGTCCTAGCCAAAAACATTCAGTACTTC.

The chain combines TRBV11-2 with TRBJ2-5, with a weak D call TRBD2 (5 bases). Trimming took 5 bases from V and 2 from J, leaving 9 bases between them. The CDR3 loop spans 13 amino acids. The germline V gene encodes CDR1 SGHAT and CDR2 FQNNGV. CDR3 coding DNA: TGTGCCAGCAGCCCGTCGGGGCAAGAGACCCAGTACTTC. Its protein product is CASSPSGQETQYF.

This chain uses TRBV7-8 with TRBJ2-7; D is ambiguous. The CDR3 spans 12 residues. Germline V gives CDR1 SGHVS, CDR2 FQNEAQ. With 0 bases removed from V and 7 bases from J, the gap between germline ends came to 7 bases. This CDR3 is CASSLAFMEQYF. CDR3 in DNA: TGTGCCAGCAGCTTAGCTTTTATGGAGCAGTACTTC. Full variable domain (outside the CDR3, taken from reference TRBV7-8 and TRBJ2-7): GAGVSQSPRYKVAKRGQDVALRCDPISGHVSLFWYQQALGQGPEFLTYFQNEAQLDKSGLPSDRFFAERPEGSVSTLKIQRTQQEDSAVYLCASSLAFMEQYFGPGTRLTVT.

This clone has only a few counts. Its ends do not fully match the called genes, so a read error is possible. The rearrangement uses TRBV5-1 and TRBJ2-5, with D possibly being TRBD2 (5 bases). This CDR3 has 14 amino acids. Per germline, CDR1 SGHRS and CDR2 YFSETQ. CDR3 sequence: CASRFNGVEETQYF. CDR3 nucleotides: TGCGCCAGCCGCTTCAACGGGGTTGAGGAGACCCAGTACTTC.

V and J are TRBV4-3 and TRBJ2-5; 8 nucleotides match TRBD1. V shed 4 bases, J shed 0 bases, and the junction held 4 bases outside the gene matches. The CDR3 loop spans 15 amino acids. Per the germline V gene, CDR1 is LGHNA and CDR2 is YSLEER. CDR3 sequence: CASSPTGDNQETQYF. The CDR3 DNA reads as TGCGCCAGCAGCCCGACAGGGGATAACCAAGAGACCCAGTACTTC.

V and J are TRBV30 and TRBJ2-4, with D possibly being TRBD1 (5 bases). This CDR3 spans 13 amino acids. Deletions cut 1 base from V and 2 bases from J, with 6 bases between. CDR1 is GTSNPN and CDR2 is SVGIG in the germline V gene (reference sequence). CDR3: CAWSEGSKNIQYF. As DNA, the CDR3 is TGTGCCTGGAGTGAGGGGTCCAAAAACATTCAGTACTTC.

The sample holds many counts of this clone. This chain connects TRBV27 to TRBJ1-1, with D perhaps matching TRBD1 (5 bases). Trimming took off 6 bases at V and 3 bases at J, with 14 bases between the two ends. Per the germline V gene, CDR1 is MNHEY and CDR2 is SMNVEV (reference sequence). This CDR3 has 14 amino acids. The CDR3 DNA follows: TGTGCCAGCAGGGGGGGATGGTTGGACACTGAAGCTTTCTTT. This codes for CASRGGWLDTEAFF.